The clone carrying this TCR beta chain was observed many times. This entry is derived from a study of regulatory T cells in long-lasting Graves disease. The time point: newly diagnosed GD, antithyroid drugs for less than 3 months. With RNA extracted from PBMCs as input, the TCR library was made. Libraries of TCR beta came from iRepertoire HTBI primers plus Arm-PCR of CDR3 regions. TCRdb processed the multiplex PCR reads anew with MiXCR; each CDR3 protein has one entry. The data contain around 500,000 distinct CDR3 sequences, 12% of them singletons. The same sample was also studied in work on T cells in Graves' hyperthyroidism and ophthalmopathy. As that study records: First-round RT-PCR with HTBI primers amplified the TCR CDR3 region.

This receptor was obtained from a woman younger than 45 with Graves disease. The material sequenced was peripheral blood mononuclear cells (PBMCs), taken at new diagnosis, from a patient treated with antithyroid drugs.

The DNA for the CDR3 is TGTGCCAGCAGCCCCCAATTAGAGGTCACTGAAGCTTTCTTT. This codes for CASSPQLEVTEAFF. This chain connects TRBV3-1 to TRBJ1-1; the D is unclear. The CDR3 length is 14 residues. Between the trimmed V and J ends, which lost 4 bases and 4 bases, there was a span of 13 bases. CDR1 and CDR2 (germline): LGHDT, YNNKEL (reference sequence).